Presented here are 7 T cell receptor beta chains from one specimen sequenced in a study of cytomegalovirus exposure and HLA in healthy donors (dated 2017 in TCRdb). Receptor amplification or capture employed the immunoSEQ multiplex PCR assay. For the multiplex PCR, a mixture combining 60 forward primers for TCR Vbeta segments and 13 reverse primers for TCR Jbeta segments was used. TCRdb retrieved this table from immuneACCESS and kept in-frame rearrangements only. Not all clones are present; in checked studies, unresolved V genes account for under half, and no reason is known for the remainder. The sample data list 200,000 to 250,000 clones, and over 80% of these were observed just once. The ten top clones hold 0.71% of the sample. The sequencing sample was made of PBMCs. Source of these receptors: a boy aged 2-15 years in good health and CMV-seronegative.

The chain uses TRBV12-5 and TRBJ2-7; perhaps TRBD2 as D (7 bases). Trimming stripped 2 bases from V and 6 bases from J, with 17 bases between. Per germline, CDR1 LGHNT and CDR2 FRNRAP. The CDR3 loop spans 15 amino acids. CDR3 nucleotide sequence: TGTGCTAGTGGTTTGACGGTTGGGGGGGCGAGCGAGCAGTACTTC. Its protein product is CASGLTVGGASEQYF.

The chain links TRBV15 to TRBJ1-6, with TRBD1 as a possible D gene (5 bases). Trimming pared 0 bases from V and 9 bases from J, leaving 12 bases between. Germline assignment: CDR1 LNHNV and CDR2 YYDKDF (reference sequence). The CDR3 loop spans 15 amino acids. CDR3 sequence: CATSRDLGASSPLHF. CDR3 in DNA: TGTGCCACCAGCAGAGATCTTGGGGCTAGTTCACCCCTCCACTTT.

The rearrangement uses TRBV19 and TRBJ1-2; 7 bases are shared with TRBD1. Germline V gene sequence: CDR1 LNHDA, CDR2 SQIVND (reference sequence). V lost 5 bases and J lost 8; bases outside the gene matches: 8. There are 13 residues in the CDR3. CDR3: CASSPGQILGYTF. CDR3 DNA sequence: TGTGCCAGTAGTCCGGGACAGATTCTAGGCTACACCTTC.

The DNA of the CDR3 is TGTGCCAGCAGCCGACAGGGTCTTAGCACAGATACGCAGTATTTT. It encodes CASSRQGLSTDTQYF. V usage is TRBV5-5 and J usage is TRBJ2-3; 7 bases agree with TRBD1. There are 15 residues in the CDR3. V lost 4 bases to trimming and J lost 0 bases; unmatched junction nucleotides: 5. Looked up from germline, CDR1 is SGHKS and CDR2 is YYEKEE (reference sequence).

V is TRBV7-2 and J is TRBJ2-1, with 10 bases identical to TRBD2. The CDR3 totals 17 residues. Germline CDR1 SGHTA, CDR2 FQGNSA. V dropped 5 bases and J dropped 2; count of bases not matched to a gene: 9. Here the CDR3 reads CASSLQAGGPPYNEQFF. The CDR3 DNA reads as TGTGCCAGCAGCCTCCAAGCGGGAGGGCCCCCCTACAATGAGCAGTTCTTC.

The chain joins TRBV18 to TRBJ1-3; 9 nucleotides match TRBD1. CDR1 is KGHSH, CDR2 LQKENI, per germline. The trim removed 3 bases at V and 3 bases at J, leaving 3 bases unmatched. The CDR3 has 15 residues. The CDR3 DNA is TGTGCCAGCTCACCGGGGACAGGGCTTGGAAACACCATATATTTT. Amino acids: CASSPGTGLGNTIYF.

With respect to this clone: Given the absence of the conserved phenylalanine or tryptophan at the CDR3 end, a read error is likely. The chain combines TRBV6-5 with TRBJ1-2, with unresolved D. The CDR3 sequence is 13 residues long. Trimming shortened V by 6 bases and J by 8 bases, and 16 bases separated the two germline ends. Germline V gene lookup returns CDR1 MNHEY and CDR2 SVGAGI. CDR3 nucleotides: TGTGCCAGCAGGGAAACGGTGCTAGGGGGCTACACCCTC. It encodes CASRETVLGGYTL.